One sample yielded the 18 T cell receptor beta chains listed below, sequenced in a study of radiation and T cells in renal cell carcinoma. The protocol was immunoSEQ multiplex PCR, while the TCRdb copy is restricted to in-frame clones and leaves out a portion. The sample lists about 26,000 clones, roughly 80% occurring once. Time point noted: blood 2 weeks post-SBRT. Treatment reported: 15 Gy SBRT to primary tumor, nephrectomy 4 weeks later. The input for sequencing was blood, taken from a patient whose treatment included radiotherapy and nephrectomy. The receptor set was obtained from a man between 60 and 75 years old with renal cell carcinoma.

This rearrangement joins TRBV11-3 to TRBJ2-2; no firm D call. The CDR3 runs to 12 residues. The V and J ends lost 5 bases and 2 bases respectively, with 3 bases between them. The germline V gene has CDR1 SGHNT and CDR2 YENEEA. This CDR3 is CASSLNTGELFF. In nucleotides, the CDR3 is TGTGCCAGCAGCCTCAACACCGGGGAGCTGTTTTTT. Full variable domain (remainder filled in from reference TRBV11-3 and TRBJ2-2): EAGVVQSPRYKIIEKKQPVAFWCNPISGHNTLYWYLQNLGQGPELLIRYENEEAVDDSQLPKDRFSAERLKGVDSTLKIQPAELGDSAVYLCASSLNTGELFFGEGSRLTVL.

The J gene is TRBJ1-5, the V gene TRBV19; D is uncertain. CDR1 is LNHDA and CDR2 is SQIVND in the germline V gene (reference sequence). Trimming took 3 bases from V and 5 from J, leaving 8 bases between them. This CDR3 region has 13 residues. The CDR3 spells CASSMGRDQPQHF. DNA of the CDR3: TGTGCCAGTAGTATGGGGAGGGATCAGCCCCAGCATTTT. The variable domain in full, completed from reference TRBV19 and TRBJ1-5, reads DGGITQSPKYLFRKEGQNVTLSCEQNLNHDAMYWYRQDPGQGLRLIYYSQIVNDFQKGDIAEGYSVSREKKESFPLTVTSAQKNPTAFYLCASSMGRDQPQHFGDGTRLSIL.

The rearrangement joins TRBV5-4 to TRBJ2-1; 9 bases map to TRBD1. In germline, CDR1 is SGHNT, CDR2 YYREEE (reference sequence). The CDR3 extends over 15 amino acids. V lost 6 bases and J lost 3; bases outside the gene matches: 7. CDR3 in amino acids: CASNSGDRDYNEQFF. The CDR3 DNA reads TGTGCCAGCAACTCGGGGGACAGGGACTACAATGAGCAGTTCTTC.

V is TRBV6-1 and J is TRBJ2-5; a possible D gene is TRBD2 (6 bases). CDR1 and CDR2 (germline): MNHNS, SASEGT. V was shortened by 1 base and J by 11 bases, with 17 bases between the two germline ends. There are 14 residues in the CDR3. CDR3 bases: TGTGCCAGCAGTGAAGACCCAACAGGTCGGGAGCAGTACTTC. This sequence encodes CASSEDPTGREQYF.

The chain links TRBV2 to TRBJ2-3; possibly TRBD1 or TRBD2 for D (6 bases each). V was clipped by 3 bases and J by 5 bases, with 12 bases between them. Germline loops: CDR1 SNHLY, CDR2 FYNNEI. This CDR3 comprises 14 residues. CDR3 in DNA: TGTGCCAGCAGTGATCCCAGGGGAGGAGATACGCAGTATTTT. Protein product: CASSDPRGGDTQYF.

CDR3 nucleotides: TGTGCCAGCAGAAGCCTAGACTTCGCCGGGGAGCAGTACTTC. This encodes CASRSLDFAGEQYF. This rearrangement joins TRBV6-5 to TRBJ2-7; no definite D call. Deletions cut 6 bases from V and 7 bases from J, with 19 bases between. CDR3 length equals 14 residues. The germline CDR1 and CDR2 sequences are MNHEY and SVGAGI.

This chain's CDR3 is CASGSTRGNQPQHF. CDR3 in DNA: TGTGCCAGCGGGTCAACCAGGGGGAATCAGCCCCAGCATTTT. The rearrangement links TRBV28 to TRBJ1-5; 7 bases line up with TRBD1. Germline lookup yields CDR1 MDHEN and CDR2 SYDVKM. The CDR3 runs to 14 residues. Unmatched junction bases numbered 8, after V lost 8 bases and J lost 4 bases.

The chain links TRBV6-6 to TRBJ2-2; D ambiguous. Germline values: CDR1 MNHNY, CDR2 SVGAGI (reference sequence). The CDR3 covers 14 residues. Trimming left V 7 bases short and J 5 bases short, with 14 bases between. The chain's CDR3 is CASISSQQTGELFF. For the CDR3, the DNA is TGTGCCAGCATAAGTAGCCAGCAGACCGGGGAGCTGTTTTTT.

V gene TRBV11-2 combines with J gene TRBJ1-1; 9 nucleotides line up with TRBD1. Per germline, CDR1 SGHAT and CDR2 FQNNGV. The CDR3 runs to 14 residues. Unmatched junction bases numbered 6, after V lost 5 bases and J lost 5 bases. CDR3 sequence: CASSPQGALTEAFF. DNA of the CDR3: TGTGCCAGCAGCCCACAGGGGGCGCTTACTGAAGCTTTCTTT.

The V gene is TRBV10-3, the J gene TRBJ2-1, with 9 nucleotides matching TRBD1. Germline V gene sequence: CDR1 ENHRY, CDR2 SYGVKD. The length of the CDR3 is 15 residues. Trimming cost V 6 bases and J 8 bases; bases outside gene matches: 11. CDR3 region: CAIRGQGNGVYEQFF. CDR3 coding DNA: TGTGCCATCAGGGGACAGGGTAATGGTGTATATGAGCAGTTCTTC.

V gene TRBV27 combines with J gene TRBJ2-6, with 10 bases lining up with TRBD1. Germline V lookup: CDR1 MNHEY, CDR2 SMNVEV (reference sequence). The junction had 13 bases not matched to a gene; V was cut back by 8 bases and J by 0 bases. This CDR3 region has 19 residues. The CDR3 coding sequence is TGTGCCAGCCTAACCTTTTCGGGACAGGGGCCCTCTGGGGCCAACGTCCTGACTTTC. Translation gives CASLTFSGQGPSGANVLTF.

The chain is built from TRBV4-1 and TRBJ2-7; 7 nucleotides align to TRBD2. CDR3 length: 14 residues. The germline V gene encodes CDR1 MGHRA and CDR2 YSYEKL. Losses at the gene ends were 2 bases for V and 3 bases for J; bases not matched to a gene: 4. The CDR3: CASSQTREDYEQYF. Written as DNA, the CDR3 is TGCGCCAGCAGCCAAACACGGGAGGACTACGAGCAGTACTTC.

Written as DNA, the CDR3 is TGCGCCAGCAGCCTCCGGGACCCCGTTGATGAGCAGTTCTTC. Translated: CASSLRDPVDEQFF. V and J are TRBV4-1 and TRBJ2-1; D is perhaps TRBD1 or TRBD2 (5 bases each). The ends were cut back, 4 bases at V and 8 bases at J, with 15 bases in the middle. The CDR3 spans 14 residues. Germline V CDR1 and CDR2: MGHRA, YSYEKL.

In its sample, this clone was seen once. The CDR3 protein is CASSVVLLKGGDTGELFF. In DNA, the CDR3 is TGTGCCAGCAGCGTAGTTCTTCTGAAAGGCGGGGACACCGGGGAGCTGTTTTTT. The chain uses TRBV9 and TRBJ2-2; the D gene is possibly TRBD2 (6 bases). This CDR3 is 18 amino acids long. CDR1 is SGDLS, CDR2 YYNGEE, per germline. Trimming left V 0 bases short and J 3 bases short, with 18 bases between.

The chain joins TRBV7-2 to TRBJ2-1; 13 nucleotides line up with TRBD2. The CDR3 length is 17 residues. After removal of 4 bases from V and 7 bases from J, the junction contained 10 bases not matched to a gene. Germline-derived CDR1 and CDR2 are SGHTA and FQGNSA. CDR3 sequence: CASSYTAGLAGANEQFF. The CDR3 DNA follows: TGTGCCAGCAGCTACACGGCCGGACTAGCGGGAGCTAATGAGCAGTTCTTC.

This clone rates as medium-sized. The chain employs TRBV4-2 and TRBJ2-7; D not certain. CDR1 and CDR2 from the germline V gene are LGHNA and YNFKEQ. The CDR3 totals 14 residues. V dropped 2 bases and J dropped 4 bases, with 12 bases sitting between them. This CDR3 is CASSQSGSLYEQYF. The CDR3 DNA is TGTGCCAGCAGCCAATCCGGAAGTCTTTACGAGCAGTACTTC.

This sequence joins TRBV19 and TRBJ2-1; TRBD1 matches at 9 bases. The V gene end was trimmed by 4 bases and the J gene end by 3 bases; junction bases not matched to a gene: 19. Germline V gene data show CDR1 as LNHDA and CDR2 as SQIVND (reference sequence). This CDR3 comprises 20 residues. Here the CDR3 reads CASSRPGQGVAREFYNEQFF. The CDR3 nucleotides are TGTGCCAGTAGTAGGCCGGGACAGGGAGTCGCGAGAGAGTTCTACAATGAGCAGTTCTTC.

This chain connects TRBV9 to TRBJ1-3, with D uncertain. V shed 0 bases and J shed 2 bases, with 12 bases lying between them. This CDR3 comprises 16 residues. The germline V gene has CDR1 SGDLS and CDR2 YYNGEE. The CDR3 nucleotides read TGTGCCAGCAGCGTAGACCGGATGTCCCCTGGAAACACCATATATTTT. This gives the protein CASSVDRMSPGNTIYF.